The T cell receptor (beta chain) under discussion was sequenced for a study of naive and memory T cell subsets (dated by TCRdb to about 2017). Regarding the study in general: The figure summarizing these samples reported ten or so blood donors, 7 tuberculin skin test biopsies and 3 saline control biopsies. Skin biopsies were collected from tuberculin skin test sites or from saline-injected control sites and were processed for RNA extraction as previously described. Usually PCR2 was run as a SYBR Green qPCR and stopped at a set threshold, although low-input samples could use end-point PCR (roughly 6 cycles) instead. General study outcomes and caveats: The paper did not give details on skin biopsy collection and RNA processing but referred to earlier studies for those details. The larger number of TCRs found at tuberculin skin test sites was interpreted as T cell infiltration of a delayed type IV hypersensitivity reaction. TCR sequences were reportedly recovered from both skin biopsy types, with far more TCRs at tuberculin skin test sites. The potential sensitivity of the RNA-based method to TCR transcript changes with T cell activation and differentiation was acknowledged.

Between the V and J ends, shortened by 0 bases and 5 bases respectively, the junction contains 19 bases. From its cysteine to its phenylalanine, the CDR3 spans 17 amino acids. Only the CDR3 part of the read is kept: 51 bases, read in frame from the first base. Reading the germline V gene gives CDR1 SGDLS and CDR2 YYNGEE. In light of the paper, this sample's treatment or condition label describes: skin biopsy from PPD injection site in Mantoux-positive individual. A robust, sensitive protocol for the amplification, sequencing and analysis of TCRs was described in the study, in which 3' ligation of a UMI-containing oligonucleotide to TCR cDNA was used. Tuberculin skin test biopsies were obtained from sites injected with PPD in individuals who had a positive Mantoux test. Total RNA was used without cell sorting and was treated with RQ1 DNase before reverse transcription, with a target input of about 1 to 1000 ng. Skin biopsy and whole blood libraries were made to test pipeline robustness in samples where T cells form a minority population.

This clonotype was counted many times. The target of this receptor is not known. It has no much larger one-base neighbor in the sample; base qualities were not kept. The method behind the library was UMI-ligation and nested PCR. The ligated cDNA was amplified in four rounds of PCR with nested alpha and beta constant region primers together with the SP2 primer. TCR RNA was reverse transcribed with SuperScript IV using alpha and beta constant region primers for the blood and skin samples. An oligonucleotide carrying the Illumina SP2 primer and a UMI was ligated to the cDNA 3' end using T4 RNA ligase 1. To prevent hairpin formation, the 12-nucleotide UMI was made up of two random hexamers with an eight-base spacer between them. From the second PCR onward, TCR alpha and beta chain libraries were processed separately and dual indexed for multiplexing. After pooling, the indexed libraries were analyzed by capillary electrophoresis and sequenced on either an Illumina MiSeq or NextSeq. PhiX DNA at about 4.5-8% was spiked into libraries to increase base diversity and improve cluster recognition. In the authors' own workflow: Demultiplexor pulled UMIs out of read 2, joined the UMIs with the TCR sequence from read 1, and separated reads according to sample indices. Decombinator identified V and J genes and V-J junctions and gave each TCR a five-part identifier that included V and J deletions. Collapsinator relied on UMIs to correct both sequencing errors and PCR amplification heterogeneity, producing a UMI-based abundance for each TCR. CDR3Translator turned identifiers into nucleotide sequence, translated the nucleotide sequence into amino acids, and pulled out CDR3 regions based on terminal motifs. Error-corrected counts of alpha and beta TCRs from blood and skin were compared after being normalized to the amount of input RNA. TCRdb trimmed the raw reads at Q25, called clones with MiXCR and kept productive beta chains. Merged by CDR3 protein, the rows form single entries marked with the most common genes and DNA. TCRdb's processing, not the study's, gives the V and J calls here. This sample has around 25,000 distinct CDR3 sequences in its table, and around 6% of those were observed once. More than 5.5% of the sample is held by the ten biggest clonotypes.

The chain uses TRBV9 and TRBJ2-3, with the D gene possibly TRBD1 or TRBD2, each one fitting 7 bases. Material: skin, obtained from a tuberculin skin test site. The sequence came from an adult in good health. The DNA sequence is TGTGCCAGCAGCGTAGACCCGAGACAGGGAGGGATAGATACGCAGTATTTT. It codes for CASSVDPRQGGIDTQYF.